The rows below give T cell receptor beta chains drawn from one sample of a study of human T cells and chemical hapten exposure. TCRdb independently ran MiXCR on the reads; one entry per CDR3 protein. The sample shows roughly 120,000 distinct CDR3 sequences, around 8.5% of them seen only once. The sample was whole blood. These receptors originate from a human donor in good health. Some clones in this sample may be carry-over from other donors' samples. CDR3s leave out the opening cysteine and the closing phenylalanine or tryptophan. The size entry is marked missing in some rows and otherwise reads once, few, many or a size class.

clone size,V gene,J gene,CDR3 protein
-,TRBV7-9,TRBJ2-7,ASSLGSTSHEQY
many,TRBV12-5,TRBJ1-3,ASGPGQGFSGNTIY
few,TRBV21-1,TRBJ1-1,ASSKEGQATEAF
-,TRBV7-9,TRBJ2-7,ASSAGASYEQY
many,TRBV6-1,TRBJ1-5,ASRESLRNQPQH
many,TRBV20-1,TRBJ1-2,SARGIDRGPNYGYT
-,TRBV7-9,TRBJ2-6,ASSSFLGQGSGANVLT
many,TRBV14,TRBJ1-1,ASSQAFGVEAF
-,TRBV27,TRBJ2-7,ASSSLGTGGLYEQY
-,TRBV11-2,TRBJ2-3,ASSLIVGTDTQY
few,TRBV6-1,TRBJ1-4,ASSERGERNEKLF
-,TRBV27,TRBJ2-2,ASGRTGSTGELF
few,TRBV7-9,TRBJ1-4,ASSLAQDTEKLF
-,TRBV18,TRBJ2-5,ASSQPRQETQY
many,TRBV6-2/TRBV6-3,TRBJ1-2,ASRLRGKNYGYT
few,TRBV10-3,TRBJ2-7,AIRDRDRGSHEQY
many,TRBV18,TRBJ1-2,ASSPTDKEGVLNWDYGYT
few,TRBV12-3/TRBV12-4,TRBJ1-6,ASSSLPGTGSSYNSPLH
few,TRBV6-5,TRBJ2-3,ASSYRTSGSPDTQY
many,TRBV2,TRBJ2-7,ASSNGTRVWDEQY
few,TRBV5-1,TRBJ2-3,ASRGPDTQY
few,TRBV5-1,TRBJ2-7,ASSLVPGTAYYEQY
-,TRBV11-1,TRBJ2-2,ASSFSGETGELF
many,TRBV5-4,TRBJ1-1,ASSLVQMNTEAF
few,TRBV7-9,TRBJ2-7,ASSLVAGAHYEQY
few,TRBV15,TRBJ2-7,ATSGVPGPYYGQY
-,TRBV19,TRBJ2-2,AVLSLQGPITGELF
few,TRBV4-2,TRBJ2-7,ASSHGLAGGYEQY
many,TRBV7-9,TRBJ1-6,ASSNGQGFDPPLH
few,TRBV11-2,TRBJ2-6,ASSLGVQGGPSGANVLT
many,TRBV7-9,TRBJ1-1,AKLQGYTEAF
many,TRBV24-1,TRBJ2-1,ATRASGSDEQF
few,TRBV10-2,TRBJ2-3,ASLADWVTDTQY
-,TRBV20-1,TRBJ2-3,SARDEREWGTDTQY
many,TRBV20-1,TRBJ2-7,SATTSWPGLHYEQY
-,TRBV12-3/TRBV12-4,TRBJ1-1,ASSLGDVSEAF
many,TRBV27,TRBJ1-2,ASSSYSWGYGYT
-,TRBV28,TRBJ2-5,ASSSPSGDQETQY
-,TRBV12-3/TRBV12-4,TRBJ2-6,ASSPEVGANVLT
-,TRBV12-3/TRBV12-4,TRBJ2-5,ASSPGTGDFQETQY
-,TRBV9,TRBJ2-5,ASSAAREGGFVATQY
few,TRBV7-2,TRBJ2-3,ASSLAQGSTDTQY
few,TRBV29-1,TRBJ1-1,SVERAPLEAF
many,TRBV27,TRBJ2-1,ASLSRTGAYNEQF
few,TRBV29-1,TRBJ1-2,SSSGTGGAGNNGYT
few,TRBV7-9,TRBJ2-6,ASSPPVGDRSGANVLT
-,TRBV12-3/TRBV12-4,TRBJ2-1,ASSLSSSNEQF
few,TRBV19,TRBJ2-7,ASASGTGTYEQY
many,TRBV12-5,TRBJ1-1,ASGLGRDRDTEAF
few,TRBV7-2,TRBJ2-1,ASSLVPAGSEQF
few,TRBV4-2,TRBJ2-1,ASSQEHRPNEQF
few,TRBV19,TRBJ2-1,ASSKQGSYNEQF
many,TRBV7-2,TRBJ1-1,ASSQWAGGRAF
few,TRBV27,TRBJ2-3,ASRVLSRTQNSDTQY
-,TRBV11-2,TRBJ2-6,ASSLEVRVSGANVLT
few,TRBV11-2,TRBJ1-1,ASSPRVSMNTEAF
-,TRBV11-1,TRBJ2-5,ASSNREGGEETQY
few,TRBV20-1,TRBJ2-3,SAHPGLEDTQY
many,TRBV7-9,TRBJ2-3,ASSLSQGADTQY